The clone carrying this TCR beta chain was seen more than once but under ten times. Antigen specificity is unknown. The data stem from a study of blood T cells in healthy people across ages. Sample donors were healthy Caucasian individuals that came from Russia, aged 6 to 90. The use of a sample-barcoded 5' primer and a J-beta primer mix characterized a second PCR of about 7 to 12 cycles. From the 5' RACE reads, TCRdb called clonotypes with MiXCR, one entry per CDR3 protein. The sample shows roughly 800,000 distinct CDR3 sequences, 55% to 75% of them seen only once. The CDR3 totals 14 residues. V lost 2 bases and J 0 bases, leaving 7 bases between the germline ends. The germline V gene has CDR1 KGHSY and CDR2 FQNENV. Study results and caveats: Conclusively comparing naive with antigen-experienced cells was impossible with unsorted PBMCs. Diversity estimated from one million T cells was considered an underestimate.

Sequenced input: blood. The sequence derives from a young man in good health. This sequence joins TRBV16 and TRBJ1-1; unclear D gene. The CDR3 sequence is CASSQRAMNTEAFF. The DNA for the CDR3 is TGTGCCAGCAGCCAAAGGGCTATGAACACTGAAGCTTTCTTT.